This passage covers 28 T cell receptor beta chains from one sample sequenced in a study of T cell repertoires in cytomegalovirus infection. TCRdb reprocessed the reads via MiXCR and lists one record per CDR3 protein. The table has about 530,000 distinct CDR3 sequences, 26% seen once. Sequencing was performed on PBMCs. The receptors stem from a human donor in good health (CMV status not recorded). Some clones in this sample may be carry-over from other donors' samples.

V usage is TRBV12-3 or TRBV12-4 and J usage is TRBJ2-1; 10 bases align to TRBD2. V shed 7 bases, J shed 9 bases, and the junction held 6 bases outside the gene matches. This CDR3 is built from 13 residues. In nucleotides, the CDR3 is TGTGCCAGCACCTTAGCGGGAGGTGGTGAGCAGTTCTTC. Translated, it gives CASTLAGGGEQFF.

In its sample, this clonotype was seen a few times. V gene TRBV5-6 combines with J gene TRBJ1-5; TRBD1 is a possible D gene (6 bases). CDR3 length: 13 residues. CDR1 is SGHDT and CDR2 is YYEEEE in the germline V gene. The V end lost 3 bases, the J end lost 7 bases, and 11 bases lay between the germline ends. The CDR3 here is CASSSGTLQPQHF. The DNA of the CDR3 is TGTGCCAGCAGCTCGGGGACATTACAGCCCCAGCATTTT.

This chain links TRBV19 with TRBJ1-5; 9 bases are a match to TRBD1. Germline V gene sequence: CDR1 LNHDA, CDR2 SQIVND (reference sequence). This CDR3 comprises 16 residues. V lost 6 bases and J lost 4; bases outside the gene matches: 10. The CDR3 spells CASSRRGQGRNQPQHF. CDR3 nucleotide sequence: TGTGCCAGTAGCCGACGAGGACAGGGGAGGAATCAGCCCCAGCATTTT.

This clonotype was observed at least ten times. V is TRBV7-2 and J is TRBJ2-3; a weak D match, TRBD1 (5 bases). The CDR3 is made up of 15 amino acids. Looked up from germline, CDR1 is SGHTA and CDR2 is FQGNSA. Trimming cost V 4 bases and J 2 bases, with 13 bases left between them. The DNA of the CDR3 is TGTGCCAGCAGCTCCCTCGACAGTCCCACAGATACGCAGTATTTT. Residues: CASSSLDSPTDTQYF. Looking up the rest from reference TRBV7-2 and TRBJ2-3 gives the full variable domain: GAGVSQSPSNKVTEKGKDVELRCDPISGHTALYWYRQSLGQGLEFLIYFQGNSAPDKSGLPSDRFSAERTGGSVSTLTIQRTQQEDSAVYLCASSSLDSPTDTQYFGPGTRLTVL.

The chain joins TRBV19 to TRBJ1-5, with 9 bases fitting TRBD1. J lost 2 bases, V lost 6 bases, and 11 bases had no gene match. CDR3 length: 17 residues. CDR1 is LNHDA, CDR2 SQIVND, per germline (reference sequence). In DNA, the CDR3 is TGTGCCAGTAGCGACGGACAGGGGAGGATGGGCAATCAGCCCCAGCATTTT. It codes for CASSDGQGRMGNQPQHF.

In its sample, this clonotype was seen many times. V is TRBV7-2 and J is TRBJ1-1; maybe TRBD1 (6 bases). Trimming removed 4 bases from V and 0 bases from J, with 12 bases in between. This CDR3 region has 15 residues. Germline CDR1 and CDR2: SGHTA and FQGNSA. CDR3 in DNA: TGTGCCAGCAGCTGGACAGTAACGCTGAACACTGAAGCTTTCTTT. It codes for CASSWTVTLNTEAFF. Variable domain in full (rest from reference TRBV7-2 and TRBJ1-1): GAGVSQSPSNKVTEKGKDVELRCDPISGHTALYWYRQSLGQGLEFLIYFQGNSAPDKSGLPSDRFSAERTGGSVSTLTIQRTQQEDSAVYLCASSWTVTLNTEAFFGQGTRLTVV.

This chain uses TRBV28 with TRBJ1-1; D is ambiguous. Germline CDR1 is MDHEN and CDR2 is SYDVKM. Trimming stripped 3 bases from V and 0 bases from J, with 11 bases between. The CDR3 has 15 amino acids. This CDR3 reads CASSFNRPVNTEAFF. For the CDR3, the DNA is TGTGCCAGCAGTTTTAATCGACCCGTGAACACTGAAGCTTTCTTT.

This clonotype appeared a few times. The chain recombines TRBV28 with TRBJ1-4; D call uncertain. V lost 3 bases, J lost 0 bases, and 11 bases lay in between. This CDR3 spans 16 amino acids. Germline V lookup: CDR1 MDHEN, CDR2 SYDVKM. The CDR3 is CASSLLLGATNEKLFF. The CDR3 DNA follows: TGTGCCAGCAGTTTGCTCCTTGGGGCAACTAATGAAAAACTGTTTTTT.

This clonotype was detected ten times or more. DNA for the CDR3: TGTGCCAGCAGCAGTAGCGGAAAGGGAGAGACCCAGTACTTC. It codes for CASSSSGKGETQYF. The gene calls are TRBV7-2 and TRBJ2-5, with TRBD2 as a possible D gene (6 bases). The CDR3 is made up of 14 amino acids. Germline values: CDR1 SGHTA, CDR2 FQGNSA. The V and J ends lost 5 bases and 4 bases respectively, with 14 bases between them.

The CDR3 region is CASSIPPSGGTGELFF. CDR3 DNA: TGTGCCAGTAGTATTCCGCCTAGCGGGGGCACCGGGGAGCTGTTTTTT. V is TRBV19 and J is TRBJ2-2; 10 bases match TRBD2. This CDR3 comprises 16 residues. CDR1 LNHDA and CDR2 SQIVND come from the germline V gene (reference sequence). The V gene end was trimmed by 3 bases and the J gene end by 4 bases; junction bases not matched to a gene: 5.

This clonotype has more than one count but fewer than ten. This chain connects TRBV12-5 to TRBJ1-2; 7 nucleotides agree with TRBD1. This CDR3 comprises 17 residues. V lost 0 bases, J lost 6 bases, and 13 bases stayed unmatched. Germline assignment: CDR1 LGHNT and CDR2 FRNRAP. The CDR3 spells CASGLVLVQGKDDGYTF. DNA for the CDR3: TGTGCTAGTGGTTTGGTATTAGTACAGGGGAAGGACGATGGCTACACCTTC.

The gene calls are TRBV28 and TRBJ2-2, with a weak D call TRBD2 (6 bases). This CDR3 contains 16 residues. The V end lost 5 bases, the J end lost 5 bases, and 18 bases lay between the germline ends. Germline V gene lookup returns CDR1 MDHEN and CDR2 SYDVKM. CDR3 region: CASSILRPSETGELFF. CDR3 in DNA: TGTGCCAGCAGTATTCTTCGGCCTAGCGAGACCGGGGAGCTGTTTTTT.

This clonotype was seen at least ten times. CDR3 DNA: TGTGCCAGTACAGGGCTTCTTGGCTACACCTTC. Amino acids: CASTGLLGYTF. V is TRBV7-2 and J is TRBJ1-2; perhaps TRBD1 as D (6 bases). The CDR3 is made up of 11 amino acids. Trimming pared 9 bases from V and 7 bases from J, leaving 12 bases between. Germline V gene sequence: CDR1 SGHTA, CDR2 FQGNSA.

There are many counts of this clonotype. V usage is TRBV7-8 and J usage is TRBJ2-7; TRBD1 agrees at 10 bases. The junction had 7 bases not matched to a gene; V was cut back by 5 bases and J by 3 bases. The CDR3 totals 15 residues. CDR1 SGHVS and CDR2 FQNEAQ come from the germline V gene. CDR3 in amino acids: CASSPGTGVIYEQYF. DNA of the CDR3: TGTGCCAGCAGCCCAGGGACAGGGGTCATCTACGAGCAGTACTTC.

The rearrangement links TRBV20-1 to TRBJ2-1; 13 bases match TRBD2. Trimming at V came to 7 bases and at J to 10 bases, leaving 10 bases not matched to a gene. Germline V CDR1 and CDR2: DFQATT, SNEGSKA (reference sequence). This CDR3 region has 14 residues. CDR3 protein: CSGAGLAGVDEQFF. The CDR3 DNA reads as TGCAGTGGGGCCGGACTAGCGGGAGTCGACGAGCAGTTCTTC.

This clonotype was counted a few times. J is TRBJ1-2 and V is TRBV28; D is ambiguous. The germline gives CDR1 MDHEN, CDR2 SYDVKM. Deletions cut 6 bases from V and 3 bases from J, with 11 bases between. The CDR3 runs 13 residues. The CDR3 spells CASSSLTDYGYTF. CDR3 in DNA: TGTGCCAGCAGCTCTCTTACCGACTATGGCTACACCTTC.

This clonotype was seen a handful of times. This chain links TRBV7-6 with TRBJ2-5; tentatively, D is TRBD1 (5 bases). CDR3 size: 15 residues. Germline CDR1 is SGHVS and CDR2 is FNYEAQ. V shed 1 base and J shed 4 bases, with 13 bases lying between them. CDR3 region: CASSLEGLDRETQYF. Written as DNA, the CDR3 is TGTGCCAGCAGCTTAGAGGGGTTGGATCGAGAGACCCAGTACTTC. The full variable domain, rest sourced from reference TRBV7-6 and TRBJ2-5, is GAGVSQSPRYKVTKRGQDVALRCDPISGHVSLYWYRQALGQGPEFLTYFNYEAQQDKSGLPNDRFSAERPEGSISTLTIQRTEQRDSAMYRCASSLEGLDRETQYFGPGTRLLVL.

The chain recombines TRBV27 with TRBJ2-1; D uncertain. The CDR3 has 13 amino acids. Germline V gene sequence: CDR1 MNHEY, CDR2 SMNVEV (reference sequence). V lost 5 bases, J lost 10 bases, and 15 bases lay in between. CDR3: CASSNPGLWEQFF. CDR3 in DNA: TGTGCCAGCAGTAACCCCGGCCTCTGGGAGCAGTTCTTC.

This clonotype was seen repeatedly, ten times or more. At one end the junction does not follow the germline gene, possibly because of a read error. The chain employs TRBV7-7 and TRBJ2-1; TRBD1 might be the D (6 bases). CDR1 is SSHAT and CDR2 is FNYEAQ in the germline V gene (reference sequence). The CDR3 is 15 residues long. CDR3 DNA: TGTGCTAGCAGCTTAAATGCAGGGGTAGGGAATGAGCAGTTCTTC. Residues: CASSLNAGVGNEQFF. Supplemented by reference TRBV7-7 and TRBJ2-1, the full variable domain reads GAGVSQSPRYKVTKRGQDVTLRCDPISSHATLYWYQQALGQGPEFLTYFNYEAQPDKSGLPSDRFSAERPEGSISTLTIQRTEQRDSAMYRCASSLNAGVGNEQFFGPGTRLTVL.

V gene TRBV4-1 combines with J gene TRBJ2-2, with 9 nucleotides matching TRBD1. From germline, CDR1 is MGHRA and CDR2 YSYEKL. This CDR3 has 15 amino acids. After removal of 4 bases from V and 7 bases from J, the junction contained 7 bases not matched to a gene. The CDR3 is CASSPLGQGDGELFF. CDR3 sequence (DNA): TGCGCCAGCAGCCCATTGGGACAGGGTGACGGGGAGCTGTTTTTT.

The CDR3 DNA reads TGCAGTGCTAGTAAGACTCTACTACATAGCAATCAGCCCCAGCATTTT. Its protein product is CSASKTLLHSNQPQHF. The V call is TRBV20-1, the J call TRBJ1-5; D unclear. V was trimmed by 3 bases and J by 0 bases, leaving 15 bases between them. The V gene's germline CDR1 is DFQATT and CDR2 SNEGSKA (reference sequence). The CDR3 totals 16 residues.

This clonotype was observed a few times. V and J are TRBV4-1 and TRBJ2-7; no firm D call. The CDR3 is 13 residues long. Between the trimmed V and J ends, which lost 1 base and 2 bases, there was a span of 6 bases. CDR1 and CDR2 from the germline V gene are MGHRA and YSYEKL. CDR3: CASSQVYTYEQYF. Here the CDR3 DNA reads TGCGCCAGCAGCCAAGTTTACACCTACGAGCAGTACTTC.

This clonotype has a handful of counts. For the CDR3, the DNA is TGTGCCAGCAGCTTGAAACTGGGGGGTTCAGAGACCCAGTACTTC. As protein: CASSLKLGGSETQYF. J is TRBJ2-5 and V is TRBV5-4; possibly TRBD2 for D (6 bases). Germline V CDR1 and CDR2: SGHNT, YYREEE (reference sequence). Trimming took off 1 base at V and 4 bases at J, with 14 bases between the two ends. The length of the CDR3 is 15 residues. The whole variable domain, remainder taken from reference TRBV5-4 and TRBJ2-5, is ETGVTQSPTHLIKTRGQQVTLRCSSQSGHNTVSWYQQALGQGPQFIFQYYREEENGRGNFPPRFSGLQFPNYSSELNVNALELDDSALYLCASSLKLGGSETQYFGPGTRLLVL.

The chain is built from TRBV12-3 or TRBV12-4 and TRBJ2-1; D is unresolved. V was trimmed by 3 bases and J by 3 bases, leaving 15 bases between them. The CDR3 is made up of 16 amino acids. The CDR3 here is CASSFAWHQNYNEQFF. The CDR3 DNA sequence: TGTGCCAGCAGTTTCGCCTGGCACCAAAACTACAATGAGCAGTTCTTC.

This clonotype was recorded at least ten times. The CDR3 sequence: CASSLALRALDTEAFF. The CDR3, as DNA: TGTGCCAGCAGCTTAGCCCTCCGGGCTCTGGACACTGAAGCTTTCTTT. V usage is TRBV7-2 and J usage is TRBJ1-1; D not resolved. Germline values: CDR1 SGHTA, CDR2 FQGNSA. V was clipped by 0 bases and J by 3 bases, with 14 bases between them. The CDR3 covers 16 residues.

The gene calls are TRBV18 and TRBJ2-5, with D possibly called TRBD1 or TRBD2 (5 bases each). Trimming shortened V by 3 bases and J by 0 bases, and 8 bases separated the two germline ends. Germline V gene lookup returns CDR1 KGHSH and CDR2 LQKENI. The CDR3 is 14 amino acids. CDR3 amino acids: CASSPQGHQETQYF. DNA of the CDR3: TGTGCCAGCTCACCCCAGGGACACCAAGAGACCCAGTACTTC.

The sample holds a few counts of this clonotype. CDR3 in DNA: TGTGCCAGTAGAGCGAGAGGGGCCGGAAGGAACACTGAAGCTTTCTTT. Translated: CASRARGAGRNTEAFF. The chain links TRBV19 to TRBJ1-1; D is possibly TRBD1 (5 bases). The CDR3 is made up of 16 amino acids. Trimming pared 6 bases from V and 1 base from J, leaving 18 bases between. In germline, CDR1 is LNHDA, CDR2 SQIVND (reference sequence).

This CDR3 reads CASSRCEQYV. The CDR3 DNA is TGTGCCAGCAGCCGCTGCGAGCAGTACGTC. This chain connects TRBV5-4 to TRBJ2-7; D ambiguous. CDR3 length equals 10 residues. Germline CDR1 is SGHNT and CDR2 is YYREEE (reference sequence). V gave up 4 bases and J gave up 6 bases, with 5 bases separating them.